Listed below are T cell receptor beta chains from one sample, sequenced in a study of identifying expanded T cells in peripheral blood. Repertoires were generated with immunoSEQ multiplex PCR, while TCRdb's copy carries only in-frame clones and drops some. The sample lists around 94,000 clones; 85% were seen once. The sequenced sample was blood. These receptors were collected from a person between 18 and 75 years old in good health. The CDR3 runs from the conserved cysteine through the conserved F or W. A D gene is named only where the DNA matches it firmly. For some rows the clone size is stated as once, few or many, or as a class when expanded; others skip it.

TRBJ1-1 TRBV5-1 - - CASSLEGSHTEAFF TGCGCCAGCAGCTTGGAGGGGTCGCACACTGAAGCTTTCTTT
TRBJ2-7 TRBV2 - - CASSEGRMGGHEQYF TGTGCCAGCAGTGAAGGGAGGATGGGGGGCCACGAGCAGTACTTC
TRBJ1-1 TRBV6-6 - - CASSRSTGEITEAFF TGTGCCAGCAGTAGAAGTACAGGAGAGATCACTGAAGCTTTCTTT
TRBJ1-4 TRBV28 - few CASSPGTSLEKLFF TGTGCCAGCAGTCCCGGGACATCTTTAGAAAAACTGTTTTTT
TRBJ2-2 TRBV29-1 - - CTSQANTGELFF TGCACTAGCCAGGCGAACACCGGGGAGCTGTTTTTT
TRBJ2-7 TRBV5-6 TRBD1 - CASSPGTGLTPYEQYF TGTGCCAGCAGCCCCGGGACAGGACTTACCCCCTACGAGCAGTACTTC
TRBJ1-2 TRBV9 - - CASSVAGTHGYTF TGTGCCAGCAGCGTAGCAGGGACCCATGGCTACACCTTC
TRBJ2-2 TRBV14 TRBD1 many CASSLDRGPSVVGELFF TGTGCCAGCAGCCTGGACAGGGGGCCGTCGGTTGTCGGGGAGCTGTTTTTT
TRBJ1-2 TRBV5-1 - - CASSLATVGYGGYTF TGCGCCAGCAGCTTGGCCACGGTTGGTTACGGGGGCTACACCTTC
TRBJ1-3 TRBV6-5 TRBD1 - CASSRLGTGRNTIYF TGTGCCAGCAGTCGCCTCGGGACAGGGAGGAACACCATATATTTT
TRBJ1-3 TRBV4-1 - - CASSQDNWGRSSGNTIYF TGCGCCAGCAGCCAAGATAACTGGGGACGGAGCTCTGGAAACACCATATATTTT
TRBJ2-7 TRBV5-6 - - CASSPRGDGQYF TGTGCCAGCAGCCCGAGGGGCGACGGGCAGTACTTC
TRBJ1-1 TRBV25-1 - - CASSVSNTEAFF TGTGCCAGCAGTGTTTCGAACACTGAAGCTTTCTTT
TRBJ2-7 TRBV7-2 TRBD1 - CASSLDRGEQYF TGTGCCAGCAGCTTGGACAGGGGCGAGCAGTACTTC
TRBJ2-3 TRBV9 - - CASSAEEGRWATDTQYF TGTGCCAGCAGCGCCGAGGAGGGACGGTGGGCCACAGATACGCAGTATTTT
TRBJ2-5 TRBV2 TRBD1 - CASSGDRGGSQYF TGTGCCAGCAGTGGGGACAGGGGGGGATCCCAGTACTTC
TRBJ1-3 TRBV14 - - CASSQDSTVSSGNTIYF TGTGCCAGCAGCCAAGACTCGACAGTGAGCTCTGGAAACACCATATATTTT
TRBJ1-1 TRBV6-4 - few CASSDSSRGTEAFF TGTGCCAGCAGTGACTCGAGTCGTGGGACTGAAGCTTTCTTT
TRBJ1-4 TRBV18 TRBD1 - CASSRRQGMDLEKLFF TGTGCCAGCTCACGACGACAGGGGATGGATCTTGAAAAACTGTTTTTT
TRBJ1-2 TRBV6-1 - - CASSELLVGGYTF TGTGCCAGCAGTGAACTGCTGGTTGGCGGCTACACCTTC
TRBJ2-7 TRBV5-1 TRBD1 - CASSLGGQVTYEQYF TGCGCCAGCAGCTTGGGGGGACAGGTTACCTACGAGCAGTACTTC
TRBJ2-1 TRBV27 - - CASIDIYNEQFF TGTGCCAGCATTGACATATACAATGAGCAGTTCTTC
TRBJ1-6 TRBV6-1 - few CASSEASARRSPLHF TGTGCCAGCAGTGAAGCATCCGCCCGTAGGTCACCCCTCCACTTT
TRBJ2-3 TRBV5-1 - - CASTPGHGTDTQYF TGCGCCAGCACCCCGGGACACGGAACAGATACGCAGTATTTT
TRBJ1-3 TRBV5-4 - - CASSLAGRTGNTIYF TGTGCCAGCAGCTTGGCCGGAAGAACTGGAAACACCATATATTTT
TRBJ1-2 TRBV7-2 - once CASSSRRPGYTF TGTGCCAGCAGCAGCAGACGACCCGGCTACACCTTC
TRBJ2-7 TRBV5-6 TRBD1 - CASSLVGQGSSYEQYF TGTGCCAGCAGCTTGGTTGGACAGGGCAGCTCCTACGAGCAGTACTTC
TRBJ1-6 TRBV5-1 TRBD1 - CASSQASGTGGSPLHF TGCGCCAGCAGCCAAGCCTCCGGGACAGGGGGTTCACCCCTCCACTTT
TRBJ1-2 TRBV6-1 - - CASRRTQGYGYTF TGTGCCAGCAGGAGGACACAGGGATATGGCTACACCTTC
TRBJ1-2 TRBV27 TRBD1 - CASSGSWTGERNGYTF TGTGCCAGCAGTGGGAGTTGGACAGGGGAAAGGAATGGCTACACCTTC
TRBJ2-1 TRBV9 - once CASSVALGGVSYNEQFF TGTGCCAGCAGCGTCGCATTAGGAGGGGTTTCCTACAATGAGCAGTTCTTC
TRBJ2-7 TRBV6-6 - - CASSTHRAEQYF TGTGCCAGCAGTACCCACAGGGCCGAGCAGTACTTC
TRBJ1-1 TRBV11-2 TRBD1 - CASSVRTGLNTEAFF TGTGCCAGCAGCGTCCGGACAGGTTTGAACACTGAAGCTTTCTTT
TRBJ2-5 TRBV10-3 - - CAISLRPGETQYF TGTGCCATCAGTCTTCGACCCGGCGAGACCCAGTACTTC
TRBJ1-6 TRBV5-1 TRBD1 - CASSPYVDRGDSPLHF TGCGCCAGCAGCCCCTACGTGGACAGGGGGGATTCACCCCTCCACTTT
TRBJ2-2 TRBV2 TRBD1 - CASKARGLDTGELFF TGTGCCAGCAAGGCCAGGGGGCTGGACACCGGGGAGCTGTTTTTT
TRBJ1-2 TRBV29-1 - - CSARTENYGYTF TGCAGCGCCCGGACCGAGAACTATGGCTACACCTTC
TRBJ2-7 TRBV4-1 TRBD1 - CASSQGGTGDEQYF TGCGCCAGCAGCCAGGGCGGGACAGGGGACGAGCAGTACTTC
TRBJ1-1 TRBV6-1 TRBD1 - CASSDTGTGVPEAFF TGTGCCAGCAGTGATACCGGGACAGGGGTGCCTGAAGCTTTCTTT
TRBJ1-2 TRBV27 TRBD1 - CATRPTGGLYGYTF TGTGCCACCCGACCGACAGGGGGTCTATATGGCTACACCTTC
TRBJ1-1 TRBV9 - - CASSVVTGNTEAFF TGTGCCAGCAGCGTAGTTACAGGAAACACTGAAGCTTTCTTT
TRBJ2-1 TRBV6-5 - - CASRGGRYSYNEQFF TGTGCCAGCAGGGGAGGTCGCTACTCCTACAATGAGCAGTTCTTC
TRBJ2-1 TRBV11-2 - - CASSDIDNEQFF TGTGCCAGCAGCGACATCGACAATGAGCAGTTCTTC
TRBJ1-6 TRBV5-6 TRBD1 - CASSLLTGQNSPLHF TGTGCCAGCAGCTTGCTGACAGGGCAGAATTCACCCCTCCACTTT
TRBJ2-7 TRBV6-1 - few CASSAVREQYF TGTGCCAGCAGTGCTGTAAGGGAGCAGTACTTC
TRBJ2-5 TRBV5-1 - - CASSLGQVQETQYF TGCGCCAGCAGCTTGGGACAGGTTCAAGAGACCCAGTACTTC
TRBJ1-1 TRBV6-5 - - CASSYSGHPRSPEAFF TGTGCCAGCAGTTACTCGGGACACCCAAGGAGCCCTGAAGCTTTCTTT
TRBJ1-1 TRBV12-5 - - CASGPLGTEAFF TGTGCTAGTGGGCCCCTCGGGACAGAAGCTTTCTTT
TRBJ1-5 TRBV6-4 - - CASSSDYHQPQHF TGTGCCAGCAGTTCGGACTACCATCAGCCCCAGCATTTT